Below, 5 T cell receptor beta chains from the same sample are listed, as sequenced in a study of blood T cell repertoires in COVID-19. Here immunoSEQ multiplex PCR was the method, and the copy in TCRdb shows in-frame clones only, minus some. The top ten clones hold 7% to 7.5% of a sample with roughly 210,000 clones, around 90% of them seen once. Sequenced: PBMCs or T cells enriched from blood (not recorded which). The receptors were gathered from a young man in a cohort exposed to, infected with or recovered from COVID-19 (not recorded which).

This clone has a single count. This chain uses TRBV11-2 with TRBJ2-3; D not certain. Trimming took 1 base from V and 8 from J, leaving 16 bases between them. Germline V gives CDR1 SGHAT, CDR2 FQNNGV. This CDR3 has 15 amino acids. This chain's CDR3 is CASSLGLYPLGTQYF. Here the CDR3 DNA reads TGTGCCAGCAGCTTAGGGCTGTATCCCCTAGGTACGCAGTATTTT.

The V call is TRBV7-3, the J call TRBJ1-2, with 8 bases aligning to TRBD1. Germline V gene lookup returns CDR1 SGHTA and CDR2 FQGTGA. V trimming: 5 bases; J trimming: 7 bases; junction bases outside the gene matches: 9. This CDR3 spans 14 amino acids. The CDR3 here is CASSPQRTGTGYTF. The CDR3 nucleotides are TGTGCCAGCAGCCCTCAACGGACAGGGACTGGCTACACCTTC.

The CDR3, as DNA: TGTGCCAGCAGCCCCCGGGACTACCAAGCCAAAAACATTCAGTACTTC. Its protein product is CASSPRDYQAKNIQYF. This rearrangement joins TRBV7-9 to TRBJ2-4; 7 bases fit TRBD2. This CDR3 contains 16 residues. The ends lost 5 bases at V and 0 bases at J; junction bases unmatched: 7. Germline V gene sequence: CDR1 SEHNR, CDR2 FQNEAQ (reference sequence).

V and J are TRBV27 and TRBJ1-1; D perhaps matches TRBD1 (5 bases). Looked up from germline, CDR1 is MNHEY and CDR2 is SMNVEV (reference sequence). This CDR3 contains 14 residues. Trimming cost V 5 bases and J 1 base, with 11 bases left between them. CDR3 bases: TGTGCCAGCAGTCCCAACACAGGGAACACTGAAGCTTTCTTT. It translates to CASSPNTGNTEAFF.

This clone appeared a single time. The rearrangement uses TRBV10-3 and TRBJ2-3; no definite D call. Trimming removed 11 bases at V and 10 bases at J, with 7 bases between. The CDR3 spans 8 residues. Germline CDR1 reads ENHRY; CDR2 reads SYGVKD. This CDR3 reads CAAMAQYF. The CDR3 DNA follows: TGTGCCGCGATGGCGCAGTATTTT.